One T cell receptor beta chain is described in this entry. As yet, its antigen is unknown. Each of the donors had about 9.9 milliliters of peripheral blood drawn into EDTA-treated Vacutainer tubes. Next came a second PCR, run for about 7 to 12 cycles, which used a sample-barcoded 5' primer along with a J-beta primer mix. Via MiXCR, TCRdb re-called the 5' RACE reads, giving one row per CDR3 protein. The sample comprises almost 550,000 distinct CDR3 sequences, around 24% of which are singletons, and roughly 10% rests with the top ten. This specimen comes from a study of blood T cells in healthy people across ages. CDR3 length: 16 amino acids. Germline trimming cut 3 bases from V and 0 bases from J; bases unmatched to any gene: 4. General study findings and limits: Per million T cells, TCR beta diversity dropped roughly linearly as age increased.

These sequences were also reported in another study, on T cells of mothers and their children. That paper adds: Second-PCR primer M1S introduced sample barcodes and 2-4 random nucleotides. Over 9.5 million TCR beta CDR3 reads were obtained from each mother, and some 3.2 million from each child.

The chain links TRBV12-3 or TRBV12-4 to TRBJ2-3, with 9 bases that match TRBD2. This clonotype originated in a boy younger than 18 in good health. The sequenced sample was blood. Here the CDR3 reads CASSLREGASTDTQYF. CDR3 DNA sequence: TGTGCCAGCAGTTTGCGGGAGGGCGCTAGCACAGATACGCAGTATTTT.